This entry concerns a single T cell receptor beta chain. Indicated time point: after preoperative PTX-NDP chemotherapy. This entry is derived from a study of esophageal squamous cell carcinoma under preoperative chemotherapy. TCRdb redid the calling of the PCR reads with MiXCR, one entry per CDR3 protein. The sample yields some 18,000 distinct CDR3 sequences, about 43% seen once. Trimming took 4 bases from V and 8 from J; bases not matched to a gene: 2. Germline CDR1 is SGHTA and CDR2 is FQGNSA. The CDR3 totals 12 residues. The sample was taken from a patient given preoperative chemotherapy. This sequence joins TRBV7-2 and TRBJ2-3; 8 nucleotides line up with TRBD2. The TCR sequence derives from a human donor with esophageal squamous cell carcinoma. The donor label of this sample is uncertain. In DNA, the CDR3 is TGTGCCAGCAGCTACCGGGAGGGTACGCAGTATTTT. Translation: CASSYREGTQYF.